The following is a TCR beta chain sequence with its context. What it recognizes is unknown. The data originate from a study of shared clonotypes between healthy human individuals. Whole-study context: Used for every donor were three CD4 naive, three CD4 memory, two CD8 naive and one CD8 memory plate. Study-wide points: Blood was the sole source, and tissue repertoires probably differ. Researchers found naive subsets generally carried larger estimated richness than memory subsets.

With 5 bases removed from V and 2 bases from J, the gap between germline ends came to 21 bases. CDR3 length: 16 amino acids. CDR1 and CDR2 from the germline V gene are GTSNPN and SVGIG (reference sequence). The assay was immunoSEQ multiplex PCR, and TCRdb's table has in-frame clones only and misses some. The sample records 2 million to 2.5 million clones, less than 95% being singletons. The clonotype was recovered from a man between 18 and 35 years old in good health. Some clones in this sample may be carry-over from other donors' samples. The sample was naive CD4+ T cells from PBMCs. Subset denoted: CD45RA+ positively selected. The chain is built from TRBV30 and TRBJ2-5; D assignment may be TRBD1 or TRBD2 (5 bases each). The CDR3: CAWAPRGRVFQETQYF. In nucleotides, the CDR3 is TGTGCCTGGGCCCCCCGGGGCAGGGTATTTCAAGAGACCCAGTACTTC.